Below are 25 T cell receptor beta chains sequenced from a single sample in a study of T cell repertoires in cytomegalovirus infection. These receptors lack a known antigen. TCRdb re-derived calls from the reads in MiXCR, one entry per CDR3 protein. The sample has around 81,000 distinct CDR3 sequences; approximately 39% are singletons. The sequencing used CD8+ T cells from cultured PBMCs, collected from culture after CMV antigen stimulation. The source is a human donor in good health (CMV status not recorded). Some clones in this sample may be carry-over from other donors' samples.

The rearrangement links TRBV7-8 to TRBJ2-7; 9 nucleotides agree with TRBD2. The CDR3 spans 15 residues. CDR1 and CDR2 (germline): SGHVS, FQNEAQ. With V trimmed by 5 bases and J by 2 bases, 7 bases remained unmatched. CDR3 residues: CASSPTSGIPYEQYF. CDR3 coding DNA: TGTGCCAGCAGCCCGACTAGCGGAATCCCCTACGAGCAGTACTTC.

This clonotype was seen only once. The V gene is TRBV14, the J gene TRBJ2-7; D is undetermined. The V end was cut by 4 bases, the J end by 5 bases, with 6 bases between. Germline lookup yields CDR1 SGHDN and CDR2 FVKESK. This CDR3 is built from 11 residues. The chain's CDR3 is CASSLLDEQYF. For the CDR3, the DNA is TGTGCCAGCAGCCTCCTTGACGAGCAGTACTTC.

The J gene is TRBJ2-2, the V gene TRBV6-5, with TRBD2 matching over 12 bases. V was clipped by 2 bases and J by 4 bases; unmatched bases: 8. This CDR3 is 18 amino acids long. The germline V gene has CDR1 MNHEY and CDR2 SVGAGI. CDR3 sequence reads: CASSYRTRLAGATGELFF. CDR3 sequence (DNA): TGTGCCAGCAGTTACCGTACCCGACTAGCGGGGGCCACCGGGGAGCTGTTTTTT.

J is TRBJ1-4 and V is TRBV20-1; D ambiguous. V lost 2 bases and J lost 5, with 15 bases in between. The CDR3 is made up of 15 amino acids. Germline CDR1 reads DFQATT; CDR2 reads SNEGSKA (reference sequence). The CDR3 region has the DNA TGCAGTGCTAGAACCCCAACCGAGCAAAATGAAAAACTGTTTTTT. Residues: CSARTPTEQNEKLFF.

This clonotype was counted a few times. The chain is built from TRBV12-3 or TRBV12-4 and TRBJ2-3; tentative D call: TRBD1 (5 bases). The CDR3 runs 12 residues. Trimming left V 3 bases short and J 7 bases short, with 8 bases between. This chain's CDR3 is CASSLTDNTQYF. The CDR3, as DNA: TGTGCCAGCAGTTTGACAGACAATACGCAGTATTTT.

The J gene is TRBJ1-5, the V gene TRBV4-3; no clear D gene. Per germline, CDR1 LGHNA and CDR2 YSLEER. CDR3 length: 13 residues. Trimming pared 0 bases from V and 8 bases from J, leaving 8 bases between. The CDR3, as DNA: TGCGCCAGCAGCCAAGAATATAGAGAGCCCCAGCATTTT. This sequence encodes CASSQEYREPQHF.

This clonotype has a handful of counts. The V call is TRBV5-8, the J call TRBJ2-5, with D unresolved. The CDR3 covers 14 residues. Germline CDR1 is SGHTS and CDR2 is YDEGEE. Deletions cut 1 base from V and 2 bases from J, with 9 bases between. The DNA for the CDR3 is TGTGCCAGCAGCTTGAACAGCATACAAGAGACCCAGTACTTC. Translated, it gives CASSLNSIQETQYF.

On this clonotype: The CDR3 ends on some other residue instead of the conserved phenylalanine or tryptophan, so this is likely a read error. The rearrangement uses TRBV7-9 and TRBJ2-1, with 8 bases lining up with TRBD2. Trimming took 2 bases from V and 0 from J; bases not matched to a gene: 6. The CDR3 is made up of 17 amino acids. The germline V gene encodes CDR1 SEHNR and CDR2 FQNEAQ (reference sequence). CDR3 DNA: TGTGCCAGCAGCTTATGGGTAGCGGGGTCCTCCTACAATGAGCAGTTCTCC. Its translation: CASSLWVAGSSYNEQFS.

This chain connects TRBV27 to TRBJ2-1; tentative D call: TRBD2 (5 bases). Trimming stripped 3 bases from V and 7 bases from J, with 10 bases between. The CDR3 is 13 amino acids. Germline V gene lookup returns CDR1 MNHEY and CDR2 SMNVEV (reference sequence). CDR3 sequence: CASSFDRGNEQFF. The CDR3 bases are TGTGCCAGCAGTTTCGATCGAGGGAATGAGCAGTTCTTC.

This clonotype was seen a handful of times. The CDR3 is CASSADLYNEQFF. CDR3 sequence (DNA): TGTGCCAGCAGCGCGGACTTATACAATGAGCAGTTCTTC. The rearrangement links TRBV7-2 to TRBJ2-1, with D maybe TRBD2 (5 bases). The CDR3 loop spans 13 amino acids. Trimming cost V 5 bases and J 4 bases, with 9 bases left between them. The V gene's germline CDR1 is SGHTA and CDR2 FQGNSA. The complete variable domain, with remaining parts taken from reference TRBV7-2 and TRBJ2-1, reads GAGVSQSPSNKVTEKGKDVELRCDPISGHTALYWYRQSLGQGLEFLIYFQGNSAPDKSGLPSDRFSAERTGGSVSTLTIQRTQQEDSAVYLCASSADLYNEQFFGPGTRLTVL.

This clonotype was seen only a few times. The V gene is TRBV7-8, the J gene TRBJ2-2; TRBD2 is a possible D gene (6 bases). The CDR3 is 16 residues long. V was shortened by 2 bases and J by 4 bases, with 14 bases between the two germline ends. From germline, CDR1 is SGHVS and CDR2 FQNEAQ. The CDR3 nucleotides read TGTGCCAGCAGCTTATCGTTGGGGGACTCCACCGGGGAGCTGTTTTTT. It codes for CASSLSLGDSTGELFF.

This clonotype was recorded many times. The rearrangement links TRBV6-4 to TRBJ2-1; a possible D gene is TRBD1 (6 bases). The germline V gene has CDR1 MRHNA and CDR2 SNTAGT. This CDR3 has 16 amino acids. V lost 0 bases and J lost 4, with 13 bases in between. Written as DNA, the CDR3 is TGTGCCAGCAGTGACTCGGTAGGCAGGGGATACAATGAGCAGTTCTTC. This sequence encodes CASSDSVGRGYNEQFF.

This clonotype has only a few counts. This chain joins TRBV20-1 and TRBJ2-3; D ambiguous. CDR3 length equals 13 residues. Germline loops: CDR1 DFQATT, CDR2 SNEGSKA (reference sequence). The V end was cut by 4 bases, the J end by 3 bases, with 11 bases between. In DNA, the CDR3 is TGCAGTGCTACGGTCGGACCGACAGATACGCAGTATTTT. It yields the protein CSATVGPTDTQYF.

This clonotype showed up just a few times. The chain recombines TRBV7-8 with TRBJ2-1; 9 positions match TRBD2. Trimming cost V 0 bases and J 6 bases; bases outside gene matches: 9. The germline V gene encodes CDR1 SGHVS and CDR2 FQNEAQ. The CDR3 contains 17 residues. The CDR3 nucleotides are TGTGCCAGCAGCTTAGCTGCGCGGGGGGGAGGTGTCAATGAGCAGTTCTTC. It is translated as CASSLAARGGGVNEQFF.

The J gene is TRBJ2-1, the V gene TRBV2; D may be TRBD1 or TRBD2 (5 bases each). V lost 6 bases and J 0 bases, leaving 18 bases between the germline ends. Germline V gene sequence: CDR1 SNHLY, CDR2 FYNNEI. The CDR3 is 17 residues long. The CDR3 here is CASSPGTPRSSYNEQFF. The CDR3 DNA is TGTGCCAGCAGCCCCGGGACCCCAAGGAGCTCCTACAATGAGCAGTTCTTC.

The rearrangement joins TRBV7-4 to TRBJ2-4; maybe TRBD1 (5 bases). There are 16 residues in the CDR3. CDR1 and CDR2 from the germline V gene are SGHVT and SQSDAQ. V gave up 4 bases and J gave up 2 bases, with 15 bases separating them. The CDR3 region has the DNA TGTGCCAGCAGCTCTCCCTTAGGGGTGACCAAAAACATTCAGTACTTC. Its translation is CASSSPLGVTKNIQYF.

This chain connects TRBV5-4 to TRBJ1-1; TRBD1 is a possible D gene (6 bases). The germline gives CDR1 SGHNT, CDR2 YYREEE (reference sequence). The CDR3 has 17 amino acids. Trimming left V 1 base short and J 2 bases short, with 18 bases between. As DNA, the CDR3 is TGTGCCAGCAGCTTGAAAGGCTGGGGGCTCGGAAACACTGAAGCTTTCTTT. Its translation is CASSLKGWGLGNTEAFF.

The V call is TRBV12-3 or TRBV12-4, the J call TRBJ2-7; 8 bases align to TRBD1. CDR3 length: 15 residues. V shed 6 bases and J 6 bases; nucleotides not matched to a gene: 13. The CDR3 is CASRAGRQGLAEQYF. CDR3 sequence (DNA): TGTGCCAGCAGGGCTGGGCGACAGGGGCTGGCCGAGCAGTACTTC.

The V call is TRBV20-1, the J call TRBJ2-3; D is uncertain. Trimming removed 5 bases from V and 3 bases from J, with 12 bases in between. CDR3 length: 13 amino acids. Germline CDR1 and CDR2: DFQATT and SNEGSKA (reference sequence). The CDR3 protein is CSAPNDITDTQYF. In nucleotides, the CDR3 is TGCAGTGCTCCGAACGACATTACAGATACGCAGTATTTT.

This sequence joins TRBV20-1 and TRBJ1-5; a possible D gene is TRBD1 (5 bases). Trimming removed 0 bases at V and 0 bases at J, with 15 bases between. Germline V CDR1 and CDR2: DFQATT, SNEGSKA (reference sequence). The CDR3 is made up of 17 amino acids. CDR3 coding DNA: TGCAGTGCTAGAGATTCCACAGGACGATATAGCAATCAGCCCCAGCATTTT. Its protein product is CSARDSTGRYSNQPQHF.

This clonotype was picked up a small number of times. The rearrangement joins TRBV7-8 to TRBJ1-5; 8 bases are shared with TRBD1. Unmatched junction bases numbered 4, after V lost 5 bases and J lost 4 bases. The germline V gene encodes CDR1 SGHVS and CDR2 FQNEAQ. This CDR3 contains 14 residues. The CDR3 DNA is TGTGCCAGCAGCCGGGACAGGCTTAATCAGCCCCAGCATTTT. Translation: CASSRDRLNQPQHF.

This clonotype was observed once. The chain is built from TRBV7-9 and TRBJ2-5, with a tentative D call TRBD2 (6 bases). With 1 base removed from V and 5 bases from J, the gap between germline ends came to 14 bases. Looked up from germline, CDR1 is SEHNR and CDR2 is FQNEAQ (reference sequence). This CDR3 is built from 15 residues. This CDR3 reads CASSLGRRELETQYF. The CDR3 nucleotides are TGTGCCAGCAGCTTAGGCAGGAGGGAGTTGGAGACCCAGTACTTC.

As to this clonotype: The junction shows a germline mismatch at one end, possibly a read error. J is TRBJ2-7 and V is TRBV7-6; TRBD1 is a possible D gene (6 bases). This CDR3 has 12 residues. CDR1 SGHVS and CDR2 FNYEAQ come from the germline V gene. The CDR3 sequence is CVSSAGDNEQYF. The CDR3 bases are TGTGTCAGCAGCGCCGGGGACAACGAGCAGTACTTC.

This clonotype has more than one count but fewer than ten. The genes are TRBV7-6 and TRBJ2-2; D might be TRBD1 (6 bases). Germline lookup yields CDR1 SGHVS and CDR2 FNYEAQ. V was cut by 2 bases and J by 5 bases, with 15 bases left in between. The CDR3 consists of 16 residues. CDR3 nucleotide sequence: TGTGCCAGCAGCTTAATTTCGGGACAAGCAACCGGGGAGCTGTTTTTT. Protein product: CASSLISGQATGELFF.

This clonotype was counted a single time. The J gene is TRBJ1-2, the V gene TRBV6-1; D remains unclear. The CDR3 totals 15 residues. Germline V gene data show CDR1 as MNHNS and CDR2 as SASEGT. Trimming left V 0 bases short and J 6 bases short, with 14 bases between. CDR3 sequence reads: CASSEAGLKVNGYTF. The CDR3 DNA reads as TGTGCCAGCAGTGAAGCGGGATTAAAAGTTAATGGCTACACCTTC.